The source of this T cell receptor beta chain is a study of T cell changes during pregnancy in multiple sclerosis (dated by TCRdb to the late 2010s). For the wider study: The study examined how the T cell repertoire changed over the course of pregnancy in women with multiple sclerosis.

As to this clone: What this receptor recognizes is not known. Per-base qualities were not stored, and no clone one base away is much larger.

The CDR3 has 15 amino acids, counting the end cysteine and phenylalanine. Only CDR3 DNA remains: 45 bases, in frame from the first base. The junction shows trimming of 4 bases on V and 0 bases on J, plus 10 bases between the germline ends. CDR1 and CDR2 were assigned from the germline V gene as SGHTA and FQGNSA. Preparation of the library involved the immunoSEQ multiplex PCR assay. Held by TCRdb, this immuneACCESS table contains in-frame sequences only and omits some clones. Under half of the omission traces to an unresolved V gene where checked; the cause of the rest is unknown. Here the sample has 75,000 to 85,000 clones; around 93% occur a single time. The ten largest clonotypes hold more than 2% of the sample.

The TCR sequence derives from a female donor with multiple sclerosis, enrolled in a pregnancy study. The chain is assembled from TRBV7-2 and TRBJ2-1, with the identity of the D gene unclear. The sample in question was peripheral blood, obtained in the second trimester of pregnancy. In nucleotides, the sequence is TGTGCCAGCAGCTCACAGCTTTACTCCTACAATGAGCAGTTCTTC. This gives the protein CASSSQLYSYNEQFF. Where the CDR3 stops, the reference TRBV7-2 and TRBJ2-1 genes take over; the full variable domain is GAGVSQSPSNKVTEKGKDVELRCDPISGHTALYWYRQSLGQGLEFLIYFQGNSAPDKSGLPSDRFSAERTGGSVSTLTIQRTQQEDSAVYLCASSSQLYSYNEQFFGPGTRLTVL.